Sequencing of this T cell receptor beta chain was carried out in a study of hypomethylating agent response in myelodysplastic syndrome. Overall study: Most often mutated was TET2, found in about 45% of the 11 patients.

Measured with immunoSEQ multiplex PCR; TCRdb has only the in-frame clones, and not every one. The sample holds approximately 3,000 clones, approximately 79% seen once. No T-cell subset sorting was done; bone marrow was analyzed in bulk. Notes on this clone: What it binds is unknown.

The germline V and J ends were trimmed by 0 bases and 5 bases, with 17 bases remaining between them. The CDR3 sequence is 17 residues long. Germline V gene data show CDR1 as MNHNS and CDR2 as SASEGT. Study-wide results and limits: Responders gained more novel clonotypes; non-responders had more contracted clonotypes after treatment.

The chain recombines TRBV6-1 with TRBJ1-3; D unresolved. The sequence was obtained from a human donor with myelodysplastic syndrome. Specimen: bone marrow, collected before or after starting hypomethylating agent treatment for myelodysplastic syndrome (not recorded which). The chain's CDR3 is CASSEAIRVQYRNTIYF. As DNA, the CDR3 is TGTGCCAGCAGTGAAGCGATAAGGGTTCAATACAGAAACACCATATATTTT.